This record concerns one TCR beta chain sequence. Its antigen is unidentified. This specimen comes from a study of cytomegalovirus exposure and HLA in healthy donors. Study-wide results and caveats: Later on, analysis showed that most CMV-associated TCR beta chains appeared to be HLA-restricted. TRBV6-2, TRBV6-3 and some other V segments were excluded as indistinguishable. A later analysis showed TCR association rates differing by HLA locus, peaking at DRB1 and lowest at HLA-C.

The germline CDR1 and CDR2 sequences are LNHDA and SQIVND (reference sequence). J was trimmed by 3 bases and V by 6 bases; bases with no gene match: 5. The CDR3 has 14 residues. The PCR ran on 60 Vbeta and 13 Jbeta primers. Only in-frame clones appear in the TCRdb table, and some are missing; sequencing was by immunoSEQ multiplex PCR. Among about 21,000 clones, around 77% were seen once, and the ten largest hold under 8%. This receptor was taken from a man between 60 and 70 years old in good health and CMV-seronegative. The V gene is TRBV19, the J gene TRBJ1-5, with 7 bases that match TRBD1. The specimen sequenced was PBMCs. The DNA for the CDR3 is TGTGCCAGTAGCAGACAGGGAAACAATCAGCCCCAGCATTTT. It yields the protein CASSRQGNNQPQHF.